This T cell receptor (beta chain) was captured by sequencing in a study of T-cell memory formation after mild COVID-19. About the study: The two donors had largely donor-specific TCR clusters. Study-level points and caveats: CD4/CD8 balance held among clones contracting day 15 to 85, and later expanders leaned CD4+. Pre-infection memory contained some responding clones, which suggested that cross-reactive memory had joined. The study found contracting CD4+ clones mainly in CM and EM and contracting CD8+ clones in EMRA.

As for this clonotype: Its specificity is unknown.

Trimming removed 6 bases from V and 0 bases from J; junction bases left unmatched: 6. Germline CDR1 reads MNHNY; CDR2 reads SVGAGI (reference sequence). CDR3 length equals 15 residues. Using its own MiXCR run on the 5' RACE reads, TCRdb lists one record per CDR3 protein. The table has around 250,000 distinct CDR3 sequences, 15% to 20% seen once. Material: PBMCs or a T cell subset sorted from them (not recorded which). The clonotype comes from a man aged 18-30 years who had mild COVID-19 (a few samples of this study predate the infection). Cell type and time point are not known. The chain carries TRBV6-6 and TRBJ2-3, with 7 bases identical to TRBD1. CDR3 DNA: TGTGCCAGCAGACAGGACAGGTCTAGCACAGATACGCAGTATTTT. Amino acid sequence: CASRQDRSSTDTQYF.